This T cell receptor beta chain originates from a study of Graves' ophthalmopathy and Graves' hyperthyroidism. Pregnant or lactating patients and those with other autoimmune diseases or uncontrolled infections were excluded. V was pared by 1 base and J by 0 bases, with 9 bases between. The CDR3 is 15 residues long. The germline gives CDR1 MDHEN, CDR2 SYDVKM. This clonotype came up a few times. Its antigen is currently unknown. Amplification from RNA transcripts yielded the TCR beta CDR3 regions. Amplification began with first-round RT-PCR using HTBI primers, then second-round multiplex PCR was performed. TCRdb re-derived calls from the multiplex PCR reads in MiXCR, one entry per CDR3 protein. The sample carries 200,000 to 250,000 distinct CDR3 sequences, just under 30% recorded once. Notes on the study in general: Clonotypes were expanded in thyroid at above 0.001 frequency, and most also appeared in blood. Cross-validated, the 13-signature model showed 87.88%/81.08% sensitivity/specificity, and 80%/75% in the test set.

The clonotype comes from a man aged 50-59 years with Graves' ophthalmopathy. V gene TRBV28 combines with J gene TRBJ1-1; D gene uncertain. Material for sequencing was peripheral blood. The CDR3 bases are TGTGCCAGCAGTTTATTGGCAGACATGAACACTGAAGCTTTCTTT. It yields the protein CASSLLADMNTEAFF.